This TCR beta chain was recovered during a study of shared clonotypes between healthy human individuals. Genomic DNA of every subset was divided equally among multiple immunoSEQ plates. Sequencing was performed with immunoSEQ multiplex PCR; in TCRdb, only in-frame clones are kept and a portion is missing. The table has about 320,000 clones, around 86% seen once. The CDR3 totals 13 residues. Germline V gene lookup returns CDR1 LNHDA and CDR2 SQIVND (reference sequence). V gave up 5 bases and J gave up 4 bases, with 11 bases separating them. The sample taken for sequencing was memory CD8+ T cells sorted from blood. Subset described: CD45RO+ cells pooled with CCR7-negative TemRA cells. The sequence derives from a man younger than 30 in good health. The chain employs TRBV19 and TRBJ1-1; D is undetermined. CDR3 amino acids: CASSFNEITEAFF. The CDR3, as DNA: TGTGCCAGTAGTTTTAATGAGATCACTGAAGCTTTCTTT.